One and the same sample provided the 8 T cell receptor beta chains below, sequenced in a study of blood T cell repertoires in COVID-19 (dated by TCRdb to about 2020). The receptor library was made with the immunoSEQ multiplex PCR assay. Held by TCRdb, this immuneACCESS table contains in-frame sequences only and omits some clones. Under half of the omission traces to an unresolved V gene where checked; the cause of the rest is unknown. The sample table contains over 75,000 clones; only one count was recorded for 80% of them. The top ten constitute approximately 15% of the sample. Sequenced sample: peripheral blood. These receptors originate from a human donor in a cohort sampled during active COVID-19.

The V call is TRBV19, the J call TRBJ1-2; D perhaps matches TRBD1 (6 bases). Trimming stripped 9 bases from V and 4 bases from J, with 15 bases between. This CDR3 is 13 amino acids long. CDR1 and CDR2 from the germline V gene are LNHDA and SQIVND (reference sequence). The CDR3 protein is CASRQDLGYGYTF. For the CDR3, the DNA is TGTGCCAGCAGACAGGATTTAGGCTATGGCTACACCTTC.

The chain joins TRBV28 to TRBJ2-1, with 11 bases identical to TRBD2. CDR3 length: 15 amino acids. The V gene's germline CDR1 is MDHEN and CDR2 SYDVKM. Germline trimming cut 8 bases from V and 6 bases from J; bases unmatched to any gene: 9. The CDR3 coding sequence is TGTGCCAGCGGCCCCCATAGCGGGAGGGTCAATGAGCAGTTCTTC. Translation gives CASGPHSGRVNEQFF. Complete variable domain (other parts from reference TRBV28 and TRBJ2-1): DVKVTQSSRYLVKRTGEKVFLECVQDMDHENMFWYRQDPGLGLRLIYFSYDVKMKEKGDIPEGYSVSREKKERFSLILESASTNQTSMYLCASGPHSGRVNEQFFGPGTRLTVL.

The chain is built from TRBV27 and TRBJ2-1, with a tentative D call TRBD1 (6 bases). The CDR3 totals 18 residues. Trimming removed 5 bases at V and 0 bases at J, with 20 bases between. Germline CDR1 MNHEY, CDR2 SMNVEV (reference sequence). The CDR3 DNA reads as TGTGCCAGCAGTCCCGGCTTGCAGGGGACCAGCTCCTACAATGAGCAGTTCTTC. Protein: CASSPGLQGTSSYNEQFF.

This clone was seen more than once but under ten times. The chain uses TRBV11-2 and TRBJ2-1; maybe TRBD2 (5 bases). V lost 3 bases to trimming and J lost 8 bases, with 14 bases between them. The CDR3 has 14 amino acids. Germline V gives CDR1 SGHAT, CDR2 FQNNGV. The CDR3 loop reads CASSFRGGVDEQFF. In nucleotides, the CDR3 is TGTGCCAGCAGCTTCAGAGGAGGTGTAGATGAGCAGTTCTTC. The full variable domain, in which reference TRBV11-2 and TRBJ2-1 provide the parts outside the CDR3, is EAGVAQSPRYKIIEKRQSVAFWCNPISGHATLYWYQQILGQGPKLLIQFQNNGVVDDSQLPKDRFSAERLKGVDSTLKIQPAKLEDSAVYLCASSFRGGVDEQFFGPGTRLTVL.

This chain links TRBV5-6 with TRBJ2-5, with a possible D match to TRBD2 (5 bases). CDR3 size: 14 residues. V was clipped by 1 base and J by 5 bases, with 12 bases between them. Germline V gives CDR1 SGHDT, CDR2 YYEEEE. The CDR3 sequence: CASSLPHRGETQYF. The CDR3 nucleotides read TGTGCCAGCAGCTTGCCCCATAGAGGGGAGACCCAGTACTTC. Combining the CDR3 with reference TRBV5-6 and TRBJ2-5 gives the whole variable domain DAGVTQSPTHLIKTRGQQVTLRCSPKSGHDTVSWYQQALGQGPQFIFQYYEEEERQRGNFPDRFSGHQFPNYSSELNVNALLLGDSALYLCASSLPHRGETQYFGPGTRLLVL.

The gene calls are TRBV24-1 and TRBJ2-3; TRBD2 aligns across 7 bases. Trimming took 5 bases from V and 2 from J; bases not matched to a gene: 12. The length of the CDR3 is 17 residues. CDR1 KGHDR and CDR2 SFDVKD come from the germline V gene. The CDR3: CATSGLGGDSFTDTQYF. In DNA form, the CDR3 reads TGTGCCACCAGTGGACTTGGGGGGGATTCTTTCACAGATACGCAGTATTTT.

V is TRBV5-6 and J is TRBJ1-2, with unresolved D. CDR3 length: 15 amino acids. Germline CDR1 and CDR2: SGHDT and YYEEEE. V was shortened by 4 bases and J by 4 bases, with 17 bases between the two germline ends. In nucleotides, the CDR3 is TGTGCCAGCAGCCCATTCTCGGCAGGAACCTATGGCTACACCTTC. It codes for CASSPFSAGTYGYTF.

This clone was seen a handful of times. Here the CDR3 reads CASRPGQGESPLHF. CDR3 sequence (DNA): TGCGCCAGCAGACCGGGACAGGGAGAGTCACCCCTCCACTTT. The chain couples TRBV5-1 to TRBJ1-6, with TRBD1 identical over 9 bases. This CDR3 is built from 14 residues. Per the germline V gene, CDR1 is SGHRS and CDR2 is YFSETQ. Trimming cost V 5 bases and J 10 bases; bases outside gene matches: 7.